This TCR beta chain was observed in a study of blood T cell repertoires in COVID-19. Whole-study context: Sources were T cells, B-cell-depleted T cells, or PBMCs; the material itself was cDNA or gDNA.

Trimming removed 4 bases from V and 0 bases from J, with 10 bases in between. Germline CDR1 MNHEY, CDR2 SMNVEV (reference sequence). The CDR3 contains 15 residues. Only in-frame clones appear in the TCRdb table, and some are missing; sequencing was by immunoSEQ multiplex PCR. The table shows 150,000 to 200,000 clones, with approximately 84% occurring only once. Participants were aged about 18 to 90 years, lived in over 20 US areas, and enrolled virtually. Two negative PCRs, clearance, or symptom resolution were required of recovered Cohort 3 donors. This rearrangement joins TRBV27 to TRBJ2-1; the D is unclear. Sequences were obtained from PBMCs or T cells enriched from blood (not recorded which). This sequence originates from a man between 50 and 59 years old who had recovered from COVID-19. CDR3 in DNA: TGTGCCAGCAGTTCTGTCCGGAGCTCCTACAATGAGCAGTTCTTC. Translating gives CASSSVRSSYNEQFF.